This T cell receptor beta chain was recovered during a study of T cells in tuberculosis (dated by TCRdb to 2016 to 2019). A note on the overall study: The study combined CD1B tetramers and high-throughput TCR immunosequencing to characterize T cells specific for the mycobacterial lipid antigen glucose monomycolate (GMM). A South African clinical cohort compared IGRA-negative adolescents, IGRA-positive adolescents with latent tuberculosis and adults with active tuberculosis, approximately ten per group. Here is what the overall study found, with its caveats: Active tuberculosis TCR-alpha repertoires showed smaller mean NN-distances to GMM-specific TCRs than IGRA-negative controls, suggesting clonal expansion of these TCRs. The smaller NN-distances were partly driven by shorter CDR3-alpha lengths in active tuberculosis patients, and the difference for TCR-beta did not reach statistical significance. Clinical samples were selected based on the availability of cryopreserved specimens, with adults included as active tuberculosis cases and adolescents included as controls. A classifier using the diverse GMM-specific repertoire reached approximately 90% accuracy (AUROC under 0.95), compared with over 60% accuracy using GEM motif frequencies.

The CDR3 holds 17 amino acids from the cysteine to the phenylalanine. Only the CDR3 DNA is retained, 51 bases long and in frame from the first base. Trimmed from V: 1 base; trimmed from J: 0 bases; junction bases lacking a gene match: 6. From the germline V gene, CDR1 is KGHSH and CDR2 is LQKENI. The immunoSEQ multiplex PCR assay was used to generate TCR libraries, with TCR-beta and/or TCR-alpha/delta assays applied to each sample. The amplified TCR libraries were sequenced using the Illumina high-throughput platform. In the paper's pipeline: Clustering and dimensionality reduction were performed using pairwise TCRdist distances among GMM-specific receptors from ex vivo sorted or in vitro expanded T cells. Each clinical repertoire was scored by mean NN-distance, the average TCRdist to the nearest 10% of tetramer-positive reference sequences. GEM TCR motif frequency was calculated as the fraction of unique TCRs that matched known GEM sequences in V/J usage and CDR3 length. Active tuberculosis was classified by linear discriminant analysis with leave-one-out cross-validation, implemented in scikit-learn. TCRdb took over this immuneACCESS table, retaining in-frame rearrangements with V and J assigned. Such tables are incomplete; in checked studies, under half of the missing clones stem from an unresolved V gene, and the remainder is unexplained. That table gives V, J and clone size, and the DNA gave D and trimming. This sample gives some 30,000 clones in total; roughly 95% of them show up just once. Clones ranked in the top ten supply 6.5% to 8% of the sample.

At study entry, a tuberculin skin test and the QuantiFERON-TB GOLD In-Tube IGRA were used to screen adolescents for latent tuberculosis infection. Immunosequencing was performed on unsorted cryopreserved PBMC and covered 100,000 or so T cells per clinical donor on average. Eleven high schools in the Worcester region of the Western Cape, South Africa, served as enrollment sites for adolescents aged 12 to 18 years. Some ten M. tuberculosis-infected adolescents and about 10 uninfected adolescents, matched for age and sex, were selected. For the adolescents, PBMC were isolated by density centrifugation from freshly drawn heparinized blood and then cryopreserved. A word on this clone: Its antigen is not yet known. Base qualities were left out, and no much larger clone turns up one base away.

The sequence joins TRBV18 to TRBJ1-5; TRBD1 agrees with 7 junctional bases. The material sequenced was PBMCs. This sequence was found in a donor aged 10-29 years with latent tuberculosis or without tuberculosis infection. The DNA sequence reads TGTGCCAGCTCACCACGGGACAGCCGAACTAGCAATCAGCCCCAGCATTTT. Its product reads: CASSPRDSRTSNQPQHF.